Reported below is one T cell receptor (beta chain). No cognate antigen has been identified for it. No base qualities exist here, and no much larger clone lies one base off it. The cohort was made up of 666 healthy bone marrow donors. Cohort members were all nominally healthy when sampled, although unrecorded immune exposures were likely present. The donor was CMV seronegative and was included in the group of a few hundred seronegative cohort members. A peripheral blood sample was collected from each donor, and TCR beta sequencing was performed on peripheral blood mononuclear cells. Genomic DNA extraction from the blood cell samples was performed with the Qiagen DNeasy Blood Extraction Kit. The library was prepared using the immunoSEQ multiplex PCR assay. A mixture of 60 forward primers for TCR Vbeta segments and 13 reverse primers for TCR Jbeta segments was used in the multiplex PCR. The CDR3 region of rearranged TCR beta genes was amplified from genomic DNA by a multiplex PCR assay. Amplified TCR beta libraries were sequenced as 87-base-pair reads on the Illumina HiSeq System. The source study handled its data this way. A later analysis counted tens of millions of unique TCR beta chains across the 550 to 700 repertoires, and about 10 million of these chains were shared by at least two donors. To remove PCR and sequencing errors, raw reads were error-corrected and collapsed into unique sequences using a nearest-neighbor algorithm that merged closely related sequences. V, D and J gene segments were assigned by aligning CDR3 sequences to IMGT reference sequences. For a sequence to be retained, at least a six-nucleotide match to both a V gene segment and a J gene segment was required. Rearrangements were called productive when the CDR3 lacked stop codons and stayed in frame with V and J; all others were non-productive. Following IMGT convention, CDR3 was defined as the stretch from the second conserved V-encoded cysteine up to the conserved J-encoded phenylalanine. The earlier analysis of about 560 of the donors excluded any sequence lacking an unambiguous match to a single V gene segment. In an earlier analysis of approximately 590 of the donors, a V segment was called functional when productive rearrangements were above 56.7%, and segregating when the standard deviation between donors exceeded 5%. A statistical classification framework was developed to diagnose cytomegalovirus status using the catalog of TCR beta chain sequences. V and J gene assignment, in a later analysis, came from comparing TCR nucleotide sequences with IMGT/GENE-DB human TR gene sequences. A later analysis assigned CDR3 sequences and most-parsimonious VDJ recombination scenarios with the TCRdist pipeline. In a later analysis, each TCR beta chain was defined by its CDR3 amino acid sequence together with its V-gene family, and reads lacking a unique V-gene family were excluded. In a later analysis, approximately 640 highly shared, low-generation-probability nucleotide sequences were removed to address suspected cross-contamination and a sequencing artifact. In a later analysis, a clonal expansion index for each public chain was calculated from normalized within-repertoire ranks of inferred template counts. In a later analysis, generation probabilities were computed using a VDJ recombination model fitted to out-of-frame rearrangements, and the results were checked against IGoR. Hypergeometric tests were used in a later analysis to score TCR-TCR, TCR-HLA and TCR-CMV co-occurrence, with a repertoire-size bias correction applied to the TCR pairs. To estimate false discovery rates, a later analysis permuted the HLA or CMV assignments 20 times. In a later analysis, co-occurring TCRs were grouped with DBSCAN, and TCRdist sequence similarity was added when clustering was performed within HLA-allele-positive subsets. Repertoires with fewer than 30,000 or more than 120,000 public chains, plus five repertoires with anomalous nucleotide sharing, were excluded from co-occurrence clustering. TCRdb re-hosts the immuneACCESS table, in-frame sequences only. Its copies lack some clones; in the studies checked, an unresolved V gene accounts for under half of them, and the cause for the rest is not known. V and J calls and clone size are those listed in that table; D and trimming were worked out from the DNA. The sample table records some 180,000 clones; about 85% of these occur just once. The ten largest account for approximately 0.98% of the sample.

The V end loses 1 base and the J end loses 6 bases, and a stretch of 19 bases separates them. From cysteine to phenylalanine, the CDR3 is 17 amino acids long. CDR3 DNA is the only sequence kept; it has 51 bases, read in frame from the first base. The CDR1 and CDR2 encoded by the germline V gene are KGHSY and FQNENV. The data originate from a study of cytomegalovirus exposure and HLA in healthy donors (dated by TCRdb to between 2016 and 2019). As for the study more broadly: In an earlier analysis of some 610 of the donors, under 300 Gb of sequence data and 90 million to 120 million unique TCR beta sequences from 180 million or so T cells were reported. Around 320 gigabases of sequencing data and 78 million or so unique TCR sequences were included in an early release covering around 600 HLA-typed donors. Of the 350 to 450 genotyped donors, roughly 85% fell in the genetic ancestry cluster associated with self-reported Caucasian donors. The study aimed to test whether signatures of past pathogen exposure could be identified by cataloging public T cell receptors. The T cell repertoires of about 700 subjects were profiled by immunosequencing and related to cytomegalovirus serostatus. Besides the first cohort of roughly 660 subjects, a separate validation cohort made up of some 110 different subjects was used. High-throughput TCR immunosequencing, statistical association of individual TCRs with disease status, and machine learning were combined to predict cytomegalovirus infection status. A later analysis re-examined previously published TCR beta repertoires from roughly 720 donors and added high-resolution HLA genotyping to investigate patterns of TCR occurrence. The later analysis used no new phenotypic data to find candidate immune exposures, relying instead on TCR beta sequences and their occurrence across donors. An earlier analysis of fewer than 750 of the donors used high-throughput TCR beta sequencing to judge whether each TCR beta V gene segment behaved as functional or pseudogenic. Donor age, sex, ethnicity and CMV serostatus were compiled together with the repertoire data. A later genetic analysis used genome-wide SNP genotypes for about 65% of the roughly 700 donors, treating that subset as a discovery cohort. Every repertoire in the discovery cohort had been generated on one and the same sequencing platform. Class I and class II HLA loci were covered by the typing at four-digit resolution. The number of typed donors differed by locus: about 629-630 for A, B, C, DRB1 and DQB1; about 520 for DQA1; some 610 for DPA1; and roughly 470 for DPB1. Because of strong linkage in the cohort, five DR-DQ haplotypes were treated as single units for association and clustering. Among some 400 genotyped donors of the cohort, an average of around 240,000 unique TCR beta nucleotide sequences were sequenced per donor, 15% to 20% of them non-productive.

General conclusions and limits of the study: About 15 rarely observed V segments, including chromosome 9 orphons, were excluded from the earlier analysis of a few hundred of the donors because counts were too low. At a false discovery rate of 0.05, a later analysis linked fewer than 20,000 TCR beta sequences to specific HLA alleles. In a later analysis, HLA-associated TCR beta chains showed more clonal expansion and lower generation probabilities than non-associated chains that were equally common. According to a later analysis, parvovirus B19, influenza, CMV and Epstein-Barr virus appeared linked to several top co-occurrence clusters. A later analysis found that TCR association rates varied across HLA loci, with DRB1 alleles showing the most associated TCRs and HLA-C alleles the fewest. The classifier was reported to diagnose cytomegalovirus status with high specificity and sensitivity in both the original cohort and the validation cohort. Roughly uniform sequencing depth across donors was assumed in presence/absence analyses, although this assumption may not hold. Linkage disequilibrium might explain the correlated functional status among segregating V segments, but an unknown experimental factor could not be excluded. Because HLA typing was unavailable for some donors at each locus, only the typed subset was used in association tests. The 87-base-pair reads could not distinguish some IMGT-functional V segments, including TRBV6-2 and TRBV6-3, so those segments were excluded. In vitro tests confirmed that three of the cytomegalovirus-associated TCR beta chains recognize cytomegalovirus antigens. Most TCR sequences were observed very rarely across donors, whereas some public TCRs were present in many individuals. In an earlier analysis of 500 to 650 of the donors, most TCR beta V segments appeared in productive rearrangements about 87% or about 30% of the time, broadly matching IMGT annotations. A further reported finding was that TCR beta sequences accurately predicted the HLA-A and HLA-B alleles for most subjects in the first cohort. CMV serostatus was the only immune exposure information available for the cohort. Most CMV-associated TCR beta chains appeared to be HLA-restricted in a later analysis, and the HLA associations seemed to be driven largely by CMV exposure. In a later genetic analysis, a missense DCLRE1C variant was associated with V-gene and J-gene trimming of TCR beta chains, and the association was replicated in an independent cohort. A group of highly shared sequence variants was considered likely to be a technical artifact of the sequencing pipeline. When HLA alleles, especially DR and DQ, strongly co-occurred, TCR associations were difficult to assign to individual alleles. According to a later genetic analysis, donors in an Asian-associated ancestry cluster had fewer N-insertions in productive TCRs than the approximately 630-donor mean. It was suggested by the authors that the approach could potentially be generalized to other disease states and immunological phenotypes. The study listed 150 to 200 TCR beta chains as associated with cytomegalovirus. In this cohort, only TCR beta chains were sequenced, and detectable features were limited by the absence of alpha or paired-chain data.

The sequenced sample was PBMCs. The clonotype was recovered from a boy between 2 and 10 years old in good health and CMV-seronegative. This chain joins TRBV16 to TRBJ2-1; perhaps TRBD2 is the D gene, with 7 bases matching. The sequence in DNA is TGTGCCAGCAGCCAATGGGGGGCGGGGGCCCCAGGCAATGAGCAGTTCTTC. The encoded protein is CASSQWGAGAPGNEQFF.